The clone carrying this T cell receptor (beta chain) was seen more than once but under ten times. Its antigen remains unidentified. Germline V lookup: CDR1 SGHVS, CDR2 FNYEAQ. The CDR3 consists of 12 residues. With 5 bases removed from V and 3 bases from J, the gap between germline ends came to 8 bases. The data originate from a study of vaccination and CD4 T cells after COVID-19. Study-level background: The peptides that stimulated the cells were overlapping spike peptides from SARS-CoV-2, HCoV-NL63, HCoV-OC43 and HCoV-229E.

The treatment denotes: roughly 10-day PBMC culture with coronavirus spike peptide pools or control peptides (ViraFEST assay). The unexposed donor gave CD4+ T cells before the COVID-19 pandemic (2011-2018). Sequencing of DNA taken from cultured CD4+ T cells relied on the Oncomine TCR Beta short-read assay. Genomic DNA was isolated from cultured CD4+ T cells. A single record per CDR3 protein comes from TCRdb applying MiXCR to the PCR reads. The sample has approximately 9,000 distinct CDR3 sequences, 36% seen once. What was sequenced was CD4+ T cells from blood, cultured in vitro. The TCR sequence derives from a human donor in good health. The rearrangement joins TRBV7-6 to TRBJ2-7; D is ambiguous. The CDR3 DNA is TGTGCCAGCAGCGATGACATCTACGAGCAGTACTTC. Residues: CASSDDIYEQYF.